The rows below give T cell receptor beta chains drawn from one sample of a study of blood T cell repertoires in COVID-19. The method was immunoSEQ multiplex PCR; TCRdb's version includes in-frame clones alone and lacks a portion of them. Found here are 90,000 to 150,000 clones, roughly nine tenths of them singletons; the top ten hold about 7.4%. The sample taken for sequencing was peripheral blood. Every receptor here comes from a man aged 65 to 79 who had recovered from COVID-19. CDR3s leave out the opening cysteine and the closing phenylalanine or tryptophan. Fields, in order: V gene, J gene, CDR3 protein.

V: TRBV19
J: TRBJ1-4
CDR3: ASSIGSSGQKLF

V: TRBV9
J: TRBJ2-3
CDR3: ASSPRGGGTDTQY

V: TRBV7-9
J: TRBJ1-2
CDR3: ASSRDRGEYGYT

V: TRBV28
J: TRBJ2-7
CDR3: ASTLAGHSYEQY

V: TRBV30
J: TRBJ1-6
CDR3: AWRGDGEYSPLH

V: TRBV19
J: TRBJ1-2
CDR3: ASSIDRAEYGYT

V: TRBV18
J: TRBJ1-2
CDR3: ASSPDPQDSSYT

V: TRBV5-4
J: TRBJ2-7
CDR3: ASSPGLAGKGYEQY

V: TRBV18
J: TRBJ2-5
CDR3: ASSESRDYGFY

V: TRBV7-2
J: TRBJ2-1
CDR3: ASSILLAGGYNEQF

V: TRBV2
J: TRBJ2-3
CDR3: ASSWRLAHADTQY

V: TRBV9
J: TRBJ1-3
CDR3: ASSPRDNLGDTIY

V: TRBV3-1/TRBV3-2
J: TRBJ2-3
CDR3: ASSQESKLAGVGQY

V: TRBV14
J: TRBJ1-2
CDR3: ASSQVNRGHRYGYT

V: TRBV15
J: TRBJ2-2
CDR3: ATSRDRPDTGELF

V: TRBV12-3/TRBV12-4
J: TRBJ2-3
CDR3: ASQGSTDTQY

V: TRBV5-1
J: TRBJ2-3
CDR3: ASSLDPSGRADTQY

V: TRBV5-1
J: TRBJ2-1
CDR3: ASSLGTTGQF

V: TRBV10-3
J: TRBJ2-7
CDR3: AISESRGDYEQY

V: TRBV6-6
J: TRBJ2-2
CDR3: ASSYSRNTGELF

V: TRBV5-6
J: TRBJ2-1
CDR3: ASSRLAGVYNEQF

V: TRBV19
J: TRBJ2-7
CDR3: ASSMTTSGSYEQY

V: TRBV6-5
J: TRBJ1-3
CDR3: ASSYRESSGNTIY

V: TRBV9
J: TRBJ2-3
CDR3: ASSVQGAPTDTQY

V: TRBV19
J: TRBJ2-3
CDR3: ASSKGDGTDTQY

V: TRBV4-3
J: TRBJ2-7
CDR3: ASSQDYRTSWGHEQY

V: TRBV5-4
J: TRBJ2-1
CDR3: ASSLVQGLPHNEQF

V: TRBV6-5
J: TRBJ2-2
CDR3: ASRYGTNTGELF

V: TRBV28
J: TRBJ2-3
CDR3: ASSFLVPDTQY

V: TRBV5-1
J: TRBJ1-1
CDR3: ASSPGQTNTEAF

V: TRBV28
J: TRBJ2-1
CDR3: ASSLILAGANYNEQF

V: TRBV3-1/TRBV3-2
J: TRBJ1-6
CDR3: ASSQGQGNNSPLH

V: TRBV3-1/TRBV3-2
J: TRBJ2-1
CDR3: ASSQGTSRGIYEQF

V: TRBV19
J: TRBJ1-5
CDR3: ASSGDRGYNQPQH

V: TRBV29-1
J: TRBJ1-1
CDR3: SVDGGEAF

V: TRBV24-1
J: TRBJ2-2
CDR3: ATSHRGRGTGELF

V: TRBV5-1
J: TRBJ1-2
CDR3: ASSPWDSVGYT

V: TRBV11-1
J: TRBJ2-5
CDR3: ASSPELAEETQY

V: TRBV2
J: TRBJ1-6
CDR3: ASGRDSSSYNSPLH

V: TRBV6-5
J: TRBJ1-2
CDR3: ASSPVEGYGYT

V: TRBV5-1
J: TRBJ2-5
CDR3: ASTGTKPSGQETQY

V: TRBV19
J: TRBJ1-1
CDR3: ASRRDTGTEAF

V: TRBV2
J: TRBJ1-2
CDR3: ASSPGQGHGYT

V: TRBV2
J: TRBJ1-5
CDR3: ASSAGLQPQH

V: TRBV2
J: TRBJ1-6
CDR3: ASNSRQAPNSPLH

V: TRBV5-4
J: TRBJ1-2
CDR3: ASSLGPDGGGDGYT

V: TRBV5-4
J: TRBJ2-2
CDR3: ASSLPGQGASGELF

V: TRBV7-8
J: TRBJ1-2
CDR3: ASGRGFYYGYT

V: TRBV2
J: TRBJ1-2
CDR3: ASSINRDRGLGYT

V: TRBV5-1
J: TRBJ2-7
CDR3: ASSENRGVYEQY